A single count supports the clone carrying this T cell receptor (beta chain). Its antigen is not known. The data derive from a study of CD8 T cells in Susac syndrome. Study-level findings and limits: An acknowledgment was made by the study that its TCR sequencing and HLA analysis involved relatively few individuals.

RNA totalling about 0.45 to 1 ug underwent reverse transcription with random hexamers. TCRdb processed the immunoSEQ multiplex PCR reads anew with MiXCR; each CDR3 protein has one entry. This table has over 150,000 distinct CDR3 sequences, about 96% appearing once. Trimming stripped 2 bases from V and 8 bases from J, with 7 bases between. Per germline, CDR1 LGHNA and CDR2 YNFKEQ. The CDR3 length is 12 residues. The gene calls are TRBV4-2 and TRBJ2-1, with D unresolved. The receptor was isolated from a human donor with Susac syndrome. Sequencing was performed on CD4+ T cells from PBMCs. The CDR3 coding sequence is TGTGCCAGCAGCCAACAGGACCATGAGCAGTTCTTC. This encodes CASSQQDHEQFF.